This entry lists 28 T cell receptor beta chains sequenced from one sample in a study of blood T cell repertoires in COVID-19. Sequencing used immunoSEQ multiplex PCR; TCRdb keeps in-frame clones, though not all of them. The sample lists under 300,000 clones; about 90% were seen once. The sequenced sample consisted of PBMCs or T cells enriched from blood (not recorded which). Receptors originate from a middle-aged woman with acute COVID-19.

J is TRBJ1-2 and V is TRBV6-5; TRBD1 agrees at 9 bases. Unmatched junction bases numbered 9, after V lost 6 bases and J lost 7 bases. The CDR3 has 14 residues. Germline V gives CDR1 MNHEY, CDR2 SVGAGI. CDR3 region: CASRPTGGASGYTF. The CDR3 region has the DNA TGTGCCAGCAGGCCCACAGGGGGCGCGAGTGGCTACACCTTC.

The chain uses TRBV9 and TRBJ2-2, with TRBD2 matching 14 bases. Germline-derived CDR1 and CDR2 are SGDLS and YYNGEE. V lost 2 bases to trimming and J lost 4 bases; unmatched junction nucleotides: 13. The CDR3 spans 20 residues. The CDR3: CASSVRNPGLAGGSTGELFF. In DNA form, the CDR3 reads TGTGCCAGCAGCGTTCGAAATCCCGGACTAGCGGGAGGCTCCACCGGGGAGCTGTTTTTT. The full variable domain, completed using reference TRBV9 and TRBJ2-2, is DSGVTQTPKHLITATGQRVTLRCSPRSGDLSVYWYQQSLDQGLQFLIQYYNGEERAKGNILERFSAQQFPDLHSELNLSSLELGDSALYFCASSVRNPGLAGGSTGELFFGEGSRLTVL.

The CDR3 DNA reads TGTGCCAGCAGCGCCCGACAGGGAACGAGCGGGGAGCTGTTTTTT. This encodes CASSARQGTSGELFF. This rearrangement joins TRBV9 to TRBJ2-2; 7 bases map to TRBD1. This CDR3 is 15 amino acids long. The germline V gene has CDR1 SGDLS and CDR2 YYNGEE. Unmatched junction bases numbered 9, after V lost 3 bases and J lost 7 bases.

As DNA, the CDR3 is TGCGCCAGCAGCTTGGCGGGCGGGACGGGGGAGCAGTACTTC. This translates into CASSLAGGTGEQYF. The V gene is TRBV5-1, the J gene TRBJ2-7, with D tentatively TRBD2 (6 bases). The CDR3 is 14 amino acids. Germline V CDR1 and CDR2: SGHRS, YFSETQ. The V and J ends lost 0 bases and 7 bases respectively, with 14 bases between them.

The rearrangement uses TRBV10-1 and TRBJ1-2; weak D call: TRBD1 (5 bases). The germline CDR1 and CDR2 sequences are WNHNN and SYGVQD (reference sequence). Trimming removed 0 bases at V and 6 bases at J, with 8 bases between. The CDR3 is made up of 13 amino acids. CDR3 DNA: TGCGCCAGCAGTGAGTCGGGGCATAATGGCTACACCTTC. This translates into CASSESGHNGYTF.

The V call is TRBV7-9, the J call TRBJ2-1, with a tentative D call TRBD1 (6 bases). The CDR3 is made up of 14 amino acids. CDR1 is SEHNR, CDR2 FQNEAQ, per germline (reference sequence). V gave up 2 bases and J gave up 6 bases, with 11 bases separating them. The CDR3 DNA follows: TGTGCCAGCAGCTTACGACAGGTGATCAATGAGCAGTTCTTC. Its translation is CASSLRQVINEQFF.

Turning to this clone: An end of the junction does not agree with germline; a read error may underlie this. CDR3 sequence: CANTGQVSDQPQHF. The CDR3 DNA follows: TGTGCCAATACGGGACAGGTTAGCGATCAGCCCCAGCATTTT. The V call is TRBV24-1, the J call TRBJ1-5; 8 bases agree with TRBD1. The CDR3 runs 14 residues. The germline CDR1 and CDR2 sequences are KGHDR and SFDVKD.

This clone turned up a few times. The V and J genes are TRBV30 and TRBJ2-5; the match to TRBD2 covers 9 bases. This CDR3 is built from 15 residues. Looked up from germline, CDR1 is GTSNPN and CDR2 is SVGIG (reference sequence). V trimming: 6 bases; J trimming: 5 bases; junction bases outside the gene matches: 13. CDR3 in amino acids: CACGRGAGGPETQYF. The CDR3 DNA is TGTGCCTGTGGGAGGGGTGCGGGAGGGCCGGAGACCCAGTACTTC. The full variable domain, in which reference TRBV30 and TRBJ2-5 provide the parts outside the CDR3, is SQTIHQWPATLVQPVGSPLSLECTVEGTSNPNLYWYRQAAGRGLQLLFYSVGIGQISSEVPQNLSASRPQDRQFILSSKKLLLSDSGFYLCACGRGAGGPETQYFGPGTRLLVL.

The J gene is TRBJ2-5, the V gene TRBV11-1; the match to TRBD2 covers 9 bases. Losses at the gene ends were 5 bases for V and 5 bases for J; bases not matched to a gene: 3. Germline V gives CDR1 SGHAT, CDR2 FQDESV (reference sequence). CDR3 size: 13 residues. CDR3 residues: CASSMGTSETQYF. CDR3 sequence (DNA): TGTGCCAGCAGCATGGGGACTAGCGAGACCCAGTACTTC.

V is TRBV6-1 and J is TRBJ1-2; 8 nucleotides agree with TRBD1. From germline, CDR1 is MNHNS and CDR2 SASEGT. The CDR3 spans 17 residues. Germline trimming cut 3 bases from V and 5 bases from J; bases unmatched to any gene: 14. Here the CDR3 DNA reads TGTGCCAGCAGTGACGAATTCGCTGGCAGGGGGCTATATGGCTACACCTTC. Translated, it gives CASSDEFAGRGLYGYTF.

The V call is TRBV5-8, the J call TRBJ2-1, with 8 bases aligning to TRBD2. The CDR3 has 15 amino acids. The germline CDR1 and CDR2 sequences are SGHTS and YDEGEE. The V and J ends lost 1 base and 2 bases, in that order; junction bases with no gene match: 2. The CDR3 DNA sequence: TGTGCCAGCAGCTTGCGTAGCGGGACCTACAATGAGCAGTTCTTC. Residues: CASSLRSGTYNEQFF.

V gene TRBV29-1 combines with J gene TRBJ1-2; possible D gene TRBD1, 5 bases. Germline V lookup: CDR1 SQVTM, CDR2 ANQGSEA. Trimming removed 8 bases at V and 8 bases at J, with 21 bases between. The CDR3 spans 13 residues. The DNA of the CDR3 is TGCAGCACAGCGGCGGGGCCTGGTACCGGCTACACCTTC. Translating it yields CSTAAGPGTGYTF. Drawing the rest from reference TRBV29-1 and TRBJ1-2, the complete variable domain is SAVISQKPSRDICQRGTSLTIQCQVDSQVTMMFWYRQQPGQSLTLIATANQGSEATYESGFVIDKFPISRPNLTFSTLTVSNMSPEDSSIYLCSTAAGPGTGYTFGSGTRLTVV.

The chain employs TRBV5-1 and TRBJ1-5; the D gene is possibly TRBD1 (5 bases). Germline loops: CDR1 SGHRS, CDR2 YFSETQ. This CDR3 contains 16 residues. V shed 1 base and J shed 0 bases, with 11 bases lying between them. This CDR3 is CASSLRRRDSNQPQHF. For the CDR3, the DNA is TGCGCCAGCAGCTTGCGGCGCAGGGATAGCAATCAGCCCCAGCATTTT.

The chain carries TRBV19 and TRBJ1-3; 8 positions match TRBD1. The CDR3 has 15 residues. Germline CDR1 is LNHDA and CDR2 is SQIVND (reference sequence). Trimming cost V 4 bases and J 3 bases; bases outside gene matches: 5. The CDR3 here is CASSTTGGSGNTIYF. The DNA of the CDR3 is TGTGCCAGTAGTACCACAGGGGGAAGTGGAAACACCATATATTTT.

The chain combines TRBV9 with TRBJ2-7, with a weak D call TRBD2 (6 bases). The CDR3 is 14 residues long. V dropped 0 bases and J dropped 3 bases, with 10 bases sitting between them. The germline gives CDR1 SGDLS, CDR2 YYNGEE. CDR3 residues: CASSVEPSDYEQYF. The CDR3 coding sequence is TGTGCCAGCAGCGTAGAACCTAGCGACTACGAGCAGTACTTC.

The V and J genes are TRBV7-9 and TRBJ2-7; perhaps TRBD1 as D (6 bases). The length of the CDR3 is 13 residues. CDR1 is SEHNR, CDR2 FQNEAQ, per germline (reference sequence). V shed 7 bases and J shed 3 bases, with 13 bases lying between them. In DNA form, the CDR3 reads TGTGCCAGCATGCTTACGGACAGCTACGAGCAGTACTTC. Its protein is CASMLTDSYEQYF. Looking up the rest from reference TRBV7-9 and TRBJ2-7 gives the full variable domain: DTGVSQNPRHKITKRGQNVTFRCDPISEHNRLYWYRQTLGQGPEFLTYFQNEAQLEKSRLLSDRFSAERPKGSFSTLEIQRTEQGDSAMYLCASMLTDSYEQYFGPGTRLTVT.

In this sample, this clone turned up once. The rearrangement joins TRBV9 to TRBJ1-2, with D maybe TRBD1 (5 bases). V was clipped by 6 bases and J by 7 bases, with 19 bases between them. Germline V gene data show CDR1 as SGDLS and CDR2 as YYNGEE. The CDR3 has 14 residues. In nucleotides, the CDR3 is TGTGCCAGCAACACGGCCCTCCGGGGGACTGGCTACACCTTC. Protein product: CASNTALRGTGYTF.

V gene TRBV2 combines with J gene TRBJ2-7; maybe TRBD1 (5 bases). Trimming removed 6 bases from V and 4 bases from J, with 16 bases in between. Germline CDR1 is SNHLY and CDR2 is FYNNEI. The CDR3 extends over 14 amino acids. The CDR3 DNA is TGTGCCAGCAGATATGGGGCCAGGGAATACGAGCAGTACTTC. As protein: CASRYGAREYEQYF. Drawing the rest from reference TRBV2 and TRBJ2-7, the complete variable domain is EPEVTQTPSHQVTQMGQEVILRCVPISNHLYFYWYRQILGQKVEFLVSFYNNEISEKSEIFDDQFSVERPDGSNFTLKIRSTKLEDSAMYFCASRYGAREYEQYFGPGTRLTVT.

The chain is built from TRBV6-2 or TRBV6-3 and TRBJ1-5; D ambiguous. The CDR3 is 13 amino acids. Trimming removed 2 bases at V and 12 bases at J, with 14 bases between. Germline V gene lookup returns CDR1 MNHEY and CDR2 SVGEGT. CDR3 residues: CASSYEAYHLQHF. The DNA of the CDR3 is TGTGCCAGCAGTTACGAGGCCTACCATCTCCAGCATTTT.

The chain uses TRBV3-1 (or the pseudogene TRBV3-2) and TRBJ2-7; maybe TRBD2 (5 bases). CDR3 length: 15 residues. V lost 0 bases and J 4 bases, leaving 13 bases between the germline ends. CDR1 LGHDT and CDR2 YNNKEL come from the germline V gene (reference sequence). CDR3 nucleotide sequence: TGTGCCAGCAGCCAAGATGGGGAGTCAGTATACGAGCAGTACTTC. Encoded protein: CASSQDGESVYEQYF.

This clone showed up just once. The chain recombines TRBV4-1 with TRBJ2-2, with a tentative D call TRBD1 (7 bases). The ends were cut back, 3 bases at V and 4 bases at J, with 15 bases in the middle. Looked up from germline, CDR1 is MGHRA and CDR2 is YSYEKL. The CDR3 totals 16 residues. CDR3 region: CASSHFNRGGTGELFF. The DNA of the CDR3 is TGCGCCAGCAGCCACTTTAACAGGGGAGGCACCGGGGAGCTGTTTTTT.

The chain couples TRBV3-1 (or the pseudogene TRBV3-2) to TRBJ2-7; maybe TRBD1 (5 bases). V lost 1 base and J lost 9, with 22 bases in between. In germline, CDR1 is LGHDT, CDR2 YNNKEL (reference sequence). The length of the CDR3 is 16 residues. CDR3 nucleotides: TGTGCCAGCAGCCAAGTTGGCGTGGGCAGGGCGGTTAGGCAGTACTTC. It yields the protein CASSQVGVGRAVRQYF.

J is TRBJ2-1 and V is TRBV10-3; D possibly corresponds to TRBD2 (6 bases). V gave up 4 bases and J gave up 6 bases, with 28 bases separating them. Germline assignment: CDR1 ENHRY and CDR2 SYGVKD. CDR3 size: 19 residues. The CDR3 bases are TGTGCCATCAGTGGTGCGGGGCACCCGAGGTCCACTAGGGCCAATGAGCAGTTCTTC. Its protein is CAISGAGHPRSTRANEQFF.

The CDR3 sequence: CASRVWGGAGGTDTQYF. The CDR3 nucleotides are TGTGCCAGCAGGGTCTGGGGGGGGGCAGGGGGCACAGATACGCAGTATTTT. The rearrangement joins TRBV27 to TRBJ2-3; possibly TRBD2 for D (7 bases). V was pared by 6 bases and J by 1 base, with 20 bases between. CDR1 is MNHEY, CDR2 SMNVEV, per germline (reference sequence). This CDR3 region has 17 residues.

The chain recombines TRBV10-2 with TRBJ2-2; maybe TRBD2 (6 bases). The CDR3 consists of 16 residues. Trimming shortened V by 3 bases and J by 1 base, and 12 bases separated the two germline ends. From germline, CDR1 is WSHSY and CDR2 SAAADI. In nucleotides, the CDR3 is TGCGCCAGCAGTGATTTTGTGGGAGGGAACACCGGGGAGCTGTTTTTT. Its translation: CASSDFVGGNTGELFF.

This rearrangement joins TRBV2 to TRBJ2-3, with D possibly being TRBD2 (5 bases). The CDR3 length is 15 residues. The germline V gene has CDR1 SNHLY and CDR2 FYNNEI. Trimming cost V 8 bases and J 2 bases, with 17 bases left between them. The chain's CDR3 is CASGLEASPTDTQYF. For the CDR3, the DNA is TGTGCCAGCGGGCTGGAGGCTTCCCCCACAGATACGCAGTATTTT.

The chain recombines TRBV6-5 with TRBJ2-7; the match to TRBD2 covers 7 bases. J was trimmed by 1 base and V by 7 bases; bases with no gene match: 10. CDR3 length: 15 amino acids. The V gene's germline CDR1 is MNHEY and CDR2 SVGAGI. For the CDR3, the DNA is TGTGCCAGCATTACGGTCGCGGGAGTGTCCTACGAGCAGTACTTC. As protein: CASITVAGVSYEQYF.

This sequence joins TRBV19 and TRBJ2-5; possibly TRBD1 for D (5 bases). Per germline, CDR1 LNHDA and CDR2 SQIVND (reference sequence). V lost 3 bases and J lost 4, with 12 bases in between. This CDR3 spans 14 amino acids. The CDR3 spells CASSIQARVETQYF. DNA of the CDR3: TGTGCCAGTAGTATCCAGGCCAGGGTAGAGACCCAGTACTTC. The full variable domain, in which reference TRBV19 and TRBJ2-5 provide the parts outside the CDR3, is DGGITQSPKYLFRKEGQNVTLSCEQNLNHDAMYWYRQDPGQGLRLIYYSQIVNDFQKGDIAEGYSVSREKKESFPLTVTSAQKNPTAFYLCASSIQARVETQYFGPGTRLLVL.